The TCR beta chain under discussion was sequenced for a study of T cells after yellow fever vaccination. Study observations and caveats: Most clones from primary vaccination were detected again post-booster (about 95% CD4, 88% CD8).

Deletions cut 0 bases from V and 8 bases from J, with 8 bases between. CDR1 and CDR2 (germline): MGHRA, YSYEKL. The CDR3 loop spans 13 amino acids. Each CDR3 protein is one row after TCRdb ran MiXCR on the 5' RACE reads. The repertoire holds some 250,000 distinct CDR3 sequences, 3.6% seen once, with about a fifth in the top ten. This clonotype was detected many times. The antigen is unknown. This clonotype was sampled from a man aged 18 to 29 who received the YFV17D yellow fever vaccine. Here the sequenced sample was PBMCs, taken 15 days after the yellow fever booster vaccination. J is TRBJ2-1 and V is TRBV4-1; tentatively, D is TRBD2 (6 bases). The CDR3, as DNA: TGCGCCAGCAGCCAAGAAGGAGGGGATGAGCAGTTCTTC. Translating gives CASSQEGGDEQFF.